This TCR beta chain comes out of a study of T cell repertoires in cytomegalovirus infection (dated by TCRdb to 2018 to 2020). A note on the overall study: Alongside well-studied HLA-B-restricted epitopes, the peptide stimulations were aimed at recently identified HLA-C-restricted CMV epitopes, whose presentation resists viral immunomodulation. Because public TCR beta signatures pointed to carriage of CMV infection together with the matching HLA type, the HLA type of each donor mattered for the analysis. Overall study outcomes, separate from this receptor: The ex vivo response was dominated by HLA-C-restricted CMV-specific TCR beta clonotypes, which also provided the single most frequent clonotype in two of eight donors. In both this cohort and an independent roughly 330-donor cohort, the cumulative frequency of public TCR beta family members distinguished carriers of CMV infection plus the relevant HLA type.

Sequencing relied on an Illumina HiSeq 1500. TCRdb's own reprocessing of the public reads used fastp at Q25 and MiXCR and kept productive beta chains. Here each entry gathers all rows of one CDR3 protein and keeps the most common genes and DNA. The table for this sample lists about 700,000 distinct CDR3 sequences; roughly 36% of them were counted only once. 18% of the sample comes from the top ten. This clonotype was recorded many times. Its antigen is still unknown. The record has no base qualities; no much larger clone is one base away. Counted from cysteine to phenylalanine, this CDR3 has 18 amino acids. Of the read, only the CDR3 DNA is kept; its 54 bases are in frame from base 1. Unmatched junction bases come to 13, with V trimmed by 4 bases and J by 0 bases. CDR1 and CDR2 (SGHVS, FQNEAQ) derive from the germline V gene. According to the study, the label for this sample's treatment or condition signals: in vitro stimulation with specific CMV peptide epitopes to enrich CMV-specific T cells.

The TCR sequence derives from a human donor in good health (CMV status not recorded). Some clones in this sample may be carry-over from other donors' samples. Rearrangement joined TRBV7-8 to TRBJ2-7; 9 bases in between match TRBD1. The sample was cultured PBMCs, taken from culture after CMV antigen stimulation. In nucleotide form, the sequence is TGTGCCAGCAGCTCGAACCGGGACAGGGTGAGCCACTCCTACGAGCAGTACTTC. Translated, it reads CASSSNRDRVSHSYEQYF.